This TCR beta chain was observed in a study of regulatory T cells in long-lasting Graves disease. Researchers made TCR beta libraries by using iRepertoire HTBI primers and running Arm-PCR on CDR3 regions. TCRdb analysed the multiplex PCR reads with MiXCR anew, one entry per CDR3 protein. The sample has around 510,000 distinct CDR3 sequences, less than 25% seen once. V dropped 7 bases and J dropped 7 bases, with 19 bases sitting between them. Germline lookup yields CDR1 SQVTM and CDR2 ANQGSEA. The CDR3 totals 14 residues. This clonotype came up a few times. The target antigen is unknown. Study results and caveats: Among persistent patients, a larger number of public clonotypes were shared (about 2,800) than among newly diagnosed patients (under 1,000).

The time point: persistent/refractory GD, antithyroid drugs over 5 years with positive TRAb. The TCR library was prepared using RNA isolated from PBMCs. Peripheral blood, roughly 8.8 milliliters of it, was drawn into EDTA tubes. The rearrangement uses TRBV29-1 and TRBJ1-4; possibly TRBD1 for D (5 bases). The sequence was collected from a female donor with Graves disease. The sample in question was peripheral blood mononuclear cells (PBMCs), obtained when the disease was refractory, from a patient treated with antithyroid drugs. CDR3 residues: CSADPGGSGEKLFF. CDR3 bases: TGCAGCGCCGACCCCGGGGGAAGTGGTGAAAAACTGTTTTTT.